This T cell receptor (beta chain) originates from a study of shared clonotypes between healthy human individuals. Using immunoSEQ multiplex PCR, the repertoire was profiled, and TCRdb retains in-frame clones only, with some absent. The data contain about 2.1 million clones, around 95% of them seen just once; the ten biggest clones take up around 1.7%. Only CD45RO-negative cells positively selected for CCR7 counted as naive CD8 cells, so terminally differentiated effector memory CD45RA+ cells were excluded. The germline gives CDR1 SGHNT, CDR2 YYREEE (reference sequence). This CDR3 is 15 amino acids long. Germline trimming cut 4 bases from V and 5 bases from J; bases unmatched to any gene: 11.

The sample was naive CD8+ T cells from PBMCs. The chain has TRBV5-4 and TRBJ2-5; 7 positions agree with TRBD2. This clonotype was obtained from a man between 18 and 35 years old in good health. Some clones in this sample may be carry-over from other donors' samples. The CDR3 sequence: CASSRTRGSVETQYF. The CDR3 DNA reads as TGTGCCAGCAGCCGAACTCGCGGGAGTGTCGAGACCCAGTACTTC.